Given below is one T cell receptor (beta chain) in context. The data were obtained in a study of T-cell memory formation after mild COVID-19. V lost 4 bases to trimming and J lost 3 bases, with 10 bases between them. The CDR3 is 13 residues long. MiXCR was run by TCRdb on the 5' RACE reads, yielding one entry per CDR3 protein. The sample records under 150,000 distinct CDR3 sequences, more than 15% being singletons. The receptor was derived from an adult woman who had mild COVID-19 (a few samples of this study predate the infection). Cell type and time point are not known. The sample taken for sequencing was PBMCs or a T cell subset sorted from them (not recorded which). V is TRBV12-3 or TRBV12-4 and J is TRBJ2-7; possibly TRBD2 for D (6 bases). The CDR3 loop reads CASSWDSFYEQYF. The CDR3 nucleotides read TGTGCCAGCAGTTGGGACTCATTCTACGAGCAGTACTTC.